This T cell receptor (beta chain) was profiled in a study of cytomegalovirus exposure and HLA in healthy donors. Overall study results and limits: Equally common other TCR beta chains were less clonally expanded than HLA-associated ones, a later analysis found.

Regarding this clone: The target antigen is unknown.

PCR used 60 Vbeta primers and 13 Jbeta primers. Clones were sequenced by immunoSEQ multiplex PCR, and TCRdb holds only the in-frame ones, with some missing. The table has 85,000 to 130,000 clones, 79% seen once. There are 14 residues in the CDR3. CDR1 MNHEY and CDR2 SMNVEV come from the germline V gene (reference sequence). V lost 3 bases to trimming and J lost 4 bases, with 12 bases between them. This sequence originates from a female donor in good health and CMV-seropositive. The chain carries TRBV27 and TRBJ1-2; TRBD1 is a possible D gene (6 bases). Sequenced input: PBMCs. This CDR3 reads CASSFRGTRYGYTF. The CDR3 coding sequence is TGTGCCAGCAGTTTCCGAGGGACACGCTATGGCTACACCTTC.